Sequencing of this T cell receptor (beta chain) was carried out in a study of a mutant IDH1 vaccine in newly diagnosed glioma. On the study more broadly: Patients were started on vaccination 4-6 weeks after radiotherapy alone, or with temozolomide cycles. V12 occurred at week 35 and V13 at week 47. General observations from the study: Among patients, about 94% showed immune responses induced by the vaccine.

Profiling relied on immunoSEQ multiplex PCR, and the TCRdb table lists in-frame clones only, not all of them. Of about 56,000 clones detected, roughly 80% appear once; the ten largest clones hold approximately 3.2%. Germline assignment: CDR1 SGHNT and CDR2 YYREEE (reference sequence). The CDR3 is 17 amino acids. With 0 bases clipped from V and 1 base from J, the junction kept 9 bases outside the gene matches. In the case of this clone: Its antigen is unidentified.

Sample time point: week 47, end of study. In the vaccine, a single dose held 300 ug of the mutant IDH1 20-mer peptide, along with topical imiquimod. The patients were given eight vaccinations, one each in weeks 1, 3, 5, 7, 11, 15, 19 and 23. The source is a woman between 50 and 59 years old with glioma. Sequencing was performed on PBMCs, taken from a glioma patient whose treatment included an IDH1 peptide vaccine. This chain uses TRBV5-4 with TRBJ1-1, with 7 bases matching TRBD1. The CDR3 region has the DNA TGTGCCAGCAGCTTGGGGGGGAGACAGGGCGAGAACACTGAAGCTTTCTTT. Translation gives CASSLGGRQGENTEAFF.